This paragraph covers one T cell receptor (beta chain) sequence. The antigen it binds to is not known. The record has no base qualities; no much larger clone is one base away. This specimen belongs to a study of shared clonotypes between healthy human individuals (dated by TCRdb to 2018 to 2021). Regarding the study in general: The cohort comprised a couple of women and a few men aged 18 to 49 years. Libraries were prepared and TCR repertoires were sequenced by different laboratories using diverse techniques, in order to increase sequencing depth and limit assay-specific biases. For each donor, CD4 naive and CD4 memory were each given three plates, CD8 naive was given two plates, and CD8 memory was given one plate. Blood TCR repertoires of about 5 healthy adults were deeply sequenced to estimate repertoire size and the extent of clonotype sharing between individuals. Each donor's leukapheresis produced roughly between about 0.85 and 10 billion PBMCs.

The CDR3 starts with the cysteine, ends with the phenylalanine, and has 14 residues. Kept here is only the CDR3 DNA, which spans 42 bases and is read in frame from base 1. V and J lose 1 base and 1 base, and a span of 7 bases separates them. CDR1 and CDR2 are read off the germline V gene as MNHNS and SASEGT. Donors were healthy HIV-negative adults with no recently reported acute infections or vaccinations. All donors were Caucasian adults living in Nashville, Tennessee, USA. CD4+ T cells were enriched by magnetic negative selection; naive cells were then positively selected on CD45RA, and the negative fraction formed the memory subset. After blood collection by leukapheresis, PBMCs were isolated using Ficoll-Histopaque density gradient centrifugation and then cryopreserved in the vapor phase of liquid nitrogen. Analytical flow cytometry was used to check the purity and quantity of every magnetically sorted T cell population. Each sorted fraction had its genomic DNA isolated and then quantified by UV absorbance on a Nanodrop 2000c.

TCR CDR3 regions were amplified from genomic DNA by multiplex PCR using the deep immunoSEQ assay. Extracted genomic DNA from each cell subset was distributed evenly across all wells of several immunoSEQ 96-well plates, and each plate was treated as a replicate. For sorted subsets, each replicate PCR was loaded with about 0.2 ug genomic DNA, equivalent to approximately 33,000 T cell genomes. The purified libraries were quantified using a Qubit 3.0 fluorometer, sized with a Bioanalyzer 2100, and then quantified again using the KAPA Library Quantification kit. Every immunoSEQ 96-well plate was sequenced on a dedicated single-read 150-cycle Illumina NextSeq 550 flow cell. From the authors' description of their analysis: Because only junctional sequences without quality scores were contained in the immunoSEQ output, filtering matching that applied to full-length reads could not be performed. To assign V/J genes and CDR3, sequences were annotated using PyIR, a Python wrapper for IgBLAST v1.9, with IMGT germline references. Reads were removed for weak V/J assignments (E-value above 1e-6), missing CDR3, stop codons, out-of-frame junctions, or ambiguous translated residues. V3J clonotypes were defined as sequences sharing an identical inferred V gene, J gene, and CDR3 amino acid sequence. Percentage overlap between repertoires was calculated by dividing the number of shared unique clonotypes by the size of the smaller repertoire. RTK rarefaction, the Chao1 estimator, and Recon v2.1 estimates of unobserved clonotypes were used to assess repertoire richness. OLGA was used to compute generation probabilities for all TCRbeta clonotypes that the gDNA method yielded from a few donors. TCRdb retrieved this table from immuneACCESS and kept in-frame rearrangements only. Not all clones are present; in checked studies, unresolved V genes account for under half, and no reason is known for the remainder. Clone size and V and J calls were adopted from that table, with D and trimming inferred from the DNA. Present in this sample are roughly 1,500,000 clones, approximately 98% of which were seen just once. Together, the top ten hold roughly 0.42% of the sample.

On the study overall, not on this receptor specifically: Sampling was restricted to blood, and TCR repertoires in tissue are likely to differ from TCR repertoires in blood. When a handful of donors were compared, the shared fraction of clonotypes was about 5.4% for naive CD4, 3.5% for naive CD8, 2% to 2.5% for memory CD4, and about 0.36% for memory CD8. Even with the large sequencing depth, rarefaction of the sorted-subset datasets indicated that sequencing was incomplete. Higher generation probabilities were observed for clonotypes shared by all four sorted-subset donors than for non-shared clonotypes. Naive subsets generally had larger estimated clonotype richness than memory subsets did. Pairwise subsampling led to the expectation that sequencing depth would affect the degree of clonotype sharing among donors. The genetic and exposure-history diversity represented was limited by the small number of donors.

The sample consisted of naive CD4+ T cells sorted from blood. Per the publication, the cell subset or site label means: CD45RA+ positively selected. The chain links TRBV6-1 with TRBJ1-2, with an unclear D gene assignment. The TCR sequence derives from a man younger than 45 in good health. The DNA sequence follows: TGTGCCAGCAGTGAAGGGGCCAGTAACTATGGCTACACCTTC. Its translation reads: CASSEGASNYGYTF.